This passage covers 28 T cell receptor beta chains from one sample sequenced in a study of post-analysis software for immune sequencing data. Findings of the study overall: The study found TRBV5-6, TRBV5-1 and TRBV20-1 among five or six TRBV segments more frequent in patients than controls.

Their antigens are not known. cDNA libraries of TCR beta carried unique molecular identifiers. In TCRdb, the PCR reads were re-called with MiXCR into one record per CDR3 protein. The sample includes 350,000 to 500,000 distinct CDR3 sequences, approximately 37% of them seen just once. Material for sequencing was blood. The receptors here all came from a girl aged 2-10 years with multiple sclerosis.

The gene calls are TRBV20-1 and TRBJ1-3, with 11 bases matching TRBD1. This CDR3 region has 15 residues. V lost 5 bases, J lost 4 bases, and 7 bases stayed unmatched. Germline V gene sequence: CDR1 DFQATT, CDR2 SNEGSKA (reference sequence). The CDR3 is CSAATDRGRGNTIYF. As DNA, the CDR3 is TGCAGTGCTGCCACGGACAGGGGGCGAGGAAACACCATATATTTT.

The chain joins TRBV14 to TRBJ2-7; D ambiguous. The end of the DNA is better explained by TRBJ2-5, so the J call may be wrong. Germline assignment: CDR1 SGHDN and CDR2 FVKESK. The CDR3 runs 15 residues. CDR3 in amino acids: CASSQDNTRRETQYF. The DNA for the CDR3 is TGTGCCAGCAGCCAAGATAATACGAGGCGAGAGACCCAGTACTTC.

V gene TRBV27 combines with J gene TRBJ1-2, with D perhaps TRBD1 (5 bases). V lost 0 bases and J 4 bases, leaving 9 bases between the germline ends. The CDR3 extends over 14 amino acids. Germline V gene sequence: CDR1 MNHEY, CDR2 SMNVEV (reference sequence). The DNA of the CDR3 is TGTGCCAGCAGTTTATCAAGAGACAGCTATGGCTACACCTTC. Translation gives CASSLSRDSYGYTF.

This clonotype was detected only once. The rearrangement joins TRBV13 to TRBJ2-5; D is perhaps TRBD1 (5 bases). The J call may not be correct, given that the DNA end is closer to TRBJ2-7. CDR3 length: 14 residues. The germline gives CDR1 PRHDT, CDR2 FYEKMQ (reference sequence). This CDR3 is CASSLSQATYEQYF. The CDR3 nucleotides are TGTGCCAGCAGCTTGTCACAGGCGACCTACGAGCAGTACTTC.

The genes are TRBV20-1 and TRBJ1-2; the D is unclear. CDR1 is DFQATT and CDR2 is SNEGSKA in the germline V gene (reference sequence). CDR3 length: 10 residues. V lost 1 base, J lost 9 bases, and 6 bases lay in between. CDR3 DNA sequence: TGCAGTGCTAGAGGTGGGCGCTACACCTTC. It translates to CSARGGRYTF.

V gene TRBV6-4 combines with J gene TRBJ1-1; TRBD1 is a possible D gene (6 bases). With 5 bases removed from V and 3 bases from J, the gap between germline ends came to 7 bases. The CDR3 spans 12 residues. Germline lookup yields CDR1 MRHNA and CDR2 SNTAGT. The CDR3 DNA sequence: TGTGCCAGCAGTCACAGGGACACTGAAGCTTTCTTT. Protein sequence: CASSHRDTEAFF.

The rearrangement joins TRBV7-2 to TRBJ2-2; D ambiguous. The CDR3 is 13 residues long. The ends were cut back, 3 bases at V and 9 bases at J, with 11 bases in the middle. The germline gives CDR1 SGHTA, CDR2 FQGNSA. CDR3 protein: CASSFRMGRELFF. CDR3 DNA sequence: TGTGCCAGCAGCTTTAGGATGGGCAGGGAGCTGTTTTTT.

This clonotype showed up just once. The rearrangement joins TRBV20-1 to TRBJ2-5; weak D call: TRBD1 (6 bases). Trimming removed 6 bases from V and 1 base from J, with 15 bases in between. CDR1 and CDR2 from the germline V gene are DFQATT and SNEGSKA (reference sequence). This CDR3 spans 14 amino acids. The CDR3 region has the DNA TGCAGTGCCGGCCTAGGACAGTCCCAAGAGACCCAGTACTTC. Translating it yields CSAGLGQSQETQYF.

This clonotype was counted at least ten times. In nucleotides, the CDR3 is TGTGCCAGCAGTTTCCCCACCGGGGGGATCCAAGAGACCCAGTACTTC. This translates into CASSFPTGGIQETQYF. This rearrangement joins TRBV28 to TRBJ2-5; 7 bases align to TRBD2. The CDR3 has 16 residues. CDR1 and CDR2 (germline): MDHEN, SYDVKM. The V segment lost 3 bases and the J segment 1 base; nucleotides outside the gene matches: 8.

This clonotype was observed a few times. The J gene is TRBJ2-5, the V gene TRBV29-1, with TRBD2 identical over 9 bases. V gave up 5 bases and J gave up 5 bases; unmatched junction bases: 3. This CDR3 spans 12 amino acids. Germline values: CDR1 SQVTM, CDR2 ANQGSEA. Here the CDR3 reads CSVTAGGETQYF. CDR3 sequence (DNA): TGCAGCGTTACGGCGGGGGGGGAGACCCAGTACTTC.

V gene TRBV6-5 combines with J gene TRBJ1-2; 7 positions match TRBD1. V shed 0 bases and J 5 bases; nucleotides not matched to a gene: 6. The CDR3 contains 15 residues. CDR1 is MNHEY and CDR2 is SVGAGI in the germline V gene. CDR3 nucleotides: TGTGCCAGCAGTTACTCGACAGGGATAGGGTATGGCTACACCTTC. This translates into CASSYSTGIGYGYTF.

A word on this clonotype: A junction boundary mismatches the germline segment, possibly from a read error. The rearrangement uses TRBV5-1 and TRBJ2-1; D uncertain. The CDR3 contains 14 residues. In germline, CDR1 is SGHRS, CDR2 YFSETQ. CDR3 nucleotide sequence: TGCGTCAGCAGCTTGGAGAGATCTCCCAATGAGCAGTTCTTC. This encodes CVSSLERSPNEQFF.

J is TRBJ2-5 and V is TRBV10-3; TRBD2 matches 10 bases. The CDR3 contains 13 residues. The junction had 3 bases not matched to a gene; V was cut back by 7 bases and J by 4 bases. Germline V gene lookup returns CDR1 ENHRY and CDR2 SYGVKD. CDR3 sequence reads: CAITPSGGETQYF. CDR3 sequence (DNA): TGTGCCATCACTCCTAGCGGGGGAGAGACCCAGTACTTC.

About this clonotype: Mismatch with germline at one junction end may stem from a read error. This chain uses TRBV12-3 or TRBV12-4 with TRBJ2-5; 8 bases map to TRBD1. The CDR3 extends over 13 amino acids. This chain's CDR3 is CASSRTGPETRYF. DNA of the CDR3: TGTGCCAGCAGTCGGACAGGGCCAGAGACCCGGTACTTC.

This sequence joins TRBV15 and TRBJ2-7, with a possible D match to TRBD2 (6 bases). Germline V gene data show CDR1 as LNHNV and CDR2 as YYDKDF (reference sequence). The germline V and J ends were trimmed by 3 bases and 0 bases, with 15 bases remaining between them. The CDR3 spans 16 residues. The CDR3 sequence: CATSSGTSRSSYEQYF. The CDR3 region has the DNA TGTGCCACCAGCAGCGGGACTTCCAGGAGCTCCTACGAGCAGTACTTC.

This clonotype was detected only a few times. This chain links TRBV5-6 with TRBJ2-7; D not certain. V was trimmed by 4 bases and J by 2 bases, leaving 16 bases between them. The germline V gene encodes CDR1 SGHDT and CDR2 YYEEEE. The CDR3 contains 15 residues. The CDR3 reads CASSLVGNRAYEQYF. CDR3 sequence (DNA): TGTGCCAGCAGCCTGGTAGGGAACCGGGCCTACGAGCAGTACTTC.

There are a few counts of this clonotype. The chain has TRBV27 and TRBJ2-3; 8 nucleotides agree with TRBD2. Germline V gene lookup returns CDR1 MNHEY and CDR2 SMNVEV (reference sequence). V was pared by 7 bases and J by 8 bases, with 14 bases of the junction left unmatched. The CDR3 is 15 residues long. The CDR3 nucleotides read TGTGCCAGCACCTTCGGGATAGCGGGAATTCTTACGCAGTATTTT. Protein product: CASTFGIAGILTQYF.

This clonotype was seen only a few times. This chain uses TRBV4-1 with TRBJ1-4; D might be TRBD1 (6 bases). The CDR3 sequence is 15 residues long. Trimming stripped 1 base from V and 7 bases from J, with 13 bases between. Per germline, CDR1 MGHRA and CDR2 YSYEKL. The CDR3: CASSQGMGHTEKLFF. CDR3 nucleotide sequence: TGCGCCAGCAGCCAAGGAATGGGACACACTGAAAAACTGTTTTTT.

In this sample, this clonotype turned up a few times. The rearrangement joins TRBV4-1 to TRBJ2-7; no clear D. The J call may be wrong; the DNA end is better matched by TRBJ2-5. The CDR3 contains 14 residues. Germline V gives CDR1 MGHRA, CDR2 YSYEKL. DNA for the CDR3: TGCGCCAGCAGCCAGGAAACGAATATAGGGACCCAGTACTTC. This translates into CASSQETNIGTQYF.

This chain uses TRBV12-3 or TRBV12-4 with TRBJ2-4; D remains unclear. The J call may be wrong; the DNA end is better matched by TRBJ2-7. CDR3 length: 13 residues. As DNA, the CDR3 is TGTGCCAGCAGTCCCGGGCCGTACTACGAGCAGTACTTC. It encodes CASSPGPYYEQYF.

Regarding this clonotype: This may arise from a read error, as a much more abundant clone is one base away. V is TRBV12-3 or TRBV12-4 and J is TRBJ2-7; possible D gene TRBD1, 5 bases. The CDR3 runs to 13 residues. V gave up 2 bases and J gave up 2 bases, with 7 bases separating them. CDR3 in DNA: TGTGCCAGCAGTTTAACCAGGGCCTACGAGCAGTACTTC. Encoded protein: CASSLTRAYEQYF.

This clonotype was picked up a small number of times. The chain employs TRBV12-3 or TRBV12-4 and TRBJ2-1; D possibly corresponds to TRBD1 (5 bases). V lost 5 bases and J 4 bases, leaving 12 bases between the germline ends. CDR3 length: 14 residues. CDR3 loop: CASSPGKTYNEQFF. In DNA form, the CDR3 reads TGTGCCAGCAGTCCAGGGAAAACGTACAATGAGCAGTTCTTC.

The chain couples TRBV5-6 to TRBJ1-2; tentative D call: TRBD1 (5 bases). CDR1 is SGHDT, CDR2 YYEEEE, per germline. This CDR3 spans 14 amino acids. V lost 4 bases and J 6 bases, leaving 16 bases between the germline ends. CDR3 in DNA: TGTGCCAGCAGCGACGCGGGGGGTTCTGATGGCTACACCTTC. It specifies CASSDAGGSDGYTF.

CDR3: CASSPGEGQETQYF. CDR3 coding DNA: TGTGCCAGCTCACCCGGGGAAGGACAAGAGACCCAGTACTTC. The rearrangement links TRBV18 to TRBJ2-5, with a weak D call TRBD2 (5 bases). CDR1 KGHSH and CDR2 LQKENI come from the germline V gene. CDR3 length: 14 residues. Deletions cut 3 bases from V and 2 bases from J, with 10 bases between.

This clonotype was counted a few times. Compared with germline, one end of the junction differs, possibly owing to a read error. The gene calls are TRBV7-7 and TRBJ2-5, with D possibly TRBD2 on 6 matching bases. The CDR3 loop spans 15 amino acids. The germline gives CDR1 SSHAT, CDR2 FNYEAQ (reference sequence). In DNA form, the CDR3 reads TGTGCTAGCAGCTTAAACGAGGGGAGCGGGGAGACCCAGTACTTC. Amino acid sequence: CASSLNEGSGETQYF.

For the CDR3, the DNA is TGTGCCAGCAGTGCCCTGCAGGGCTCCTATAATTCACCCCTCCACTTT. Translation gives CASSALQGSYNSPLHF. This chain links TRBV27 with TRBJ1-6; TRBD1 might be the D (5 bases). Germline assignment: CDR1 MNHEY and CDR2 SMNVEV (reference sequence). The germline V and J ends were trimmed by 5 bases and 0 bases, with 11 bases remaining between them. The CDR3 covers 16 residues.

The chain employs TRBV28 and TRBJ2-1; 12 bases align to TRBD1. With V trimmed by 6 bases and J by 7 bases, 7 bases remained unmatched. This CDR3 has 15 residues. From germline, CDR1 is MDHEN and CDR2 SYDVKM. CDR3 residues: CASRPGQGAWNEQFF. The CDR3 nucleotides are TGTGCCAGCAGGCCGGGACAGGGGGCATGGAATGAGCAGTTCTTC.

The rearrangement joins TRBV20-1 to TRBJ1-4; possibly TRBD1 for D (5 bases). The CDR3 is made up of 13 amino acids. Per the germline V gene, CDR1 is DFQATT and CDR2 is SNEGSKA (reference sequence). V was cut by 0 bases and J by 6 bases, with 8 bases left in between. The CDR3 loop is CSARDLTDEKLFF. In DNA form, the CDR3 reads TGCAGTGCTAGAGATCTGACAGATGAAAAACTGTTTTTT.